The clone carrying this TCR beta chain was found a few times. This entry is derived from a study of identical twins. From germline, CDR1 is DFQATT and CDR2 SNEGSKA (reference sequence). V was trimmed by 0 bases and J by 2 bases, leaving 21 bases between them. The CDR3 totals 18 residues. TCRdb itself ran the 5' RACE reads through MiXCR, one entry per CDR3 protein. The sample shows roughly 470,000 distinct CDR3 sequences, over 11% of them seen only once. The sample was also linked to a second study, of yellow fever vaccine responses in identical twins.

The TCR originated in a woman under 30 in good health. This chain uses TRBV20-1 with TRBJ2-3, with a tentative D call TRBD2 (6 bases). The sample comprised CD4+ T cells sorted from blood. The CDR3: CSARDFAAGNFLTDTQYF. CDR3 nucleotides: TGCAGTGCTAGAGACTTCGCGGCGGGGAATTTCCTCACAGATACGCAGTATTTT.